The 10 T cell receptor beta chains listed next were all sequenced from one sample in a study of T cell responses to AZD1222 COVID-19 vaccine (dated by TCRdb to 2020 to 2022). The intended sense of this specimen's time point label: baseline before first vaccination. The library was obtained by the immunoSEQ multiplex PCR assay. What TCRdb holds here is the immuneACCESS table cut down to in-frame rearrangements. Part of the clones is not present; checked against another copy, under half of the missing clones reflect an unresolved V gene, and the others are unexplained. This sample gives around 140,000 clones in total; roughly 92% of them show up just once. Over 1.5% of the sample belongs to the ten largest clones. Sequenced here: peripheral blood, sampled on day 0 of AZD1222 vaccination. These receptors were obtained from an adult in good health.

This clone was recorded only once. The chain joins TRBV19 to TRBJ1-1; no clear D. Trimming removed 4 bases at V and 6 bases at J, with 18 bases between. In germline, CDR1 is LNHDA, CDR2 SQIVND (reference sequence). The CDR3 spans 15 residues. The CDR3 sequence is CASSTLETLTAEAFF. CDR3 DNA: TGTGCCAGTAGTACCCTTGAAACTCTTACGGCTGAAGCTTTCTTT.

V usage is TRBV28 and J usage is TRBJ2-1; D is unclear. From germline, CDR1 is MDHEN and CDR2 SYDVKM. V was clipped by 7 bases and J by 1 base, with 11 bases between them. The CDR3 extends over 14 amino acids. CDR3 in amino acids: CASKLAGSYNEQFF. CDR3 bases: TGTGCCAGCAAATTAGCCGGATCCTACAATGAGCAGTTCTTC.

The genes are TRBV5-1 and TRBJ2-1; possible D gene TRBD1, 6 bases. The CDR3 runs 14 residues. Per the germline V gene, CDR1 is SGHRS and CDR2 is YFSETQ. V lost 0 bases and J 9 bases, leaving 13 bases between the germline ends. The CDR3 nucleotides are TGCGCCAGCAGCTTGGGGACAGTAGGTGGTGAGCAGTTCTTC. Translated, it gives CASSLGTVGGEQFF.

V and J are TRBV5-5 and TRBJ1-4; maybe TRBD1 (5 bases). The germline CDR1 and CDR2 sequences are SGHKS and YYEKEE (reference sequence). The germline V and J ends were trimmed by 4 bases and 5 bases, with 18 bases remaining between them. The CDR3 contains 16 residues. The CDR3 loop reads CASSQSPTAYNEKLFF. CDR3 DNA: TGTGCCAGCAGCCAAAGTCCGACAGCCTACAATGAAAAACTGTTTTTT.

This sequence joins TRBV7-3 and TRBJ2-2, with a tentative D call TRBD1 (7 bases). Germline V lookup: CDR1 SGHTA, CDR2 FQGTGA. Trimming removed 11 bases at V and 7 bases at J, with 20 bases between. This CDR3 has 14 amino acids. In DNA, the CDR3 is TGTGCCTCCAGGGGGGAGTCCACTCGCGGGGAGCTGTTTTTT. Its translation is CASRGESTRGELFF.

The chain combines TRBV6-5 with TRBJ1-2, with D unclear. The V and J ends lost 6 bases and 4 bases respectively, with 12 bases between them. This CDR3 spans 13 amino acids. The germline V gene has CDR1 MNHEY and CDR2 SVGAGI. CDR3 sequence reads: CASRTGLVYGYTF. The CDR3 DNA sequence: TGTGCCAGCAGAACTGGCCTGGTCTATGGCTACACCTTC.

This chain connects TRBV5-1 to TRBJ2-1; 13 bases fit TRBD2. Trimming cost V 4 bases and J 9 bases; bases outside gene matches: 13. This CDR3 has 17 residues. Looked up from germline, CDR1 is SGHRS and CDR2 is YFSETQ. CDR3 bases: TGCGCCAGCAGCCTTGGGACTAGCGGGACTTTCTTCAGTGAGCAGTTCTTC. Translation: CASSLGTSGTFFSEQFF.

There are a few counts of this clone. This chain links TRBV28 with TRBJ1-5; the D gene is possibly TRBD1 (5 bases). The CDR3 is made up of 19 amino acids. Trimming left V 2 bases short and J 0 bases short, with 20 bases between. The germline CDR1 and CDR2 sequences are MDHEN and SYDVKM. The CDR3 nucleotides are TGTGCCAGCAGTTTACCTAGACAGCCCTTTGGGATTAGCAATCAGCCCCAGCATTTT. Protein: CASSLPRQPFGISNQPQHF.

V and J are TRBV20-1 and TRBJ1-4, with D maybe TRBD1 (6 bases). CDR1 and CDR2 from the germline V gene are DFQATT and SNEGSKA (reference sequence). This CDR3 spans 14 amino acids. V was cut by 3 bases and J by 5 bases, with 13 bases left in between. The CDR3 DNA follows: TGCAGTGCTAGTGTACAGGGAGGGAATGAAAAACTGTTTTTT. It is translated as CSASVQGGNEKLFF.

The chain combines TRBV11-2 with TRBJ2-6, with D possibly being TRBD1 (6 bases). V was cut by 4 bases and J by 4 bases, with 20 bases left in between. The CDR3 is 18 residues long. Germline V gene data show CDR1 as SGHAT and CDR2 as FQNNGV. This CDR3 is CASSSLKGHSSGANVLTF. In DNA form, the CDR3 reads TGTGCCAGCAGCTCCCTCAAGGGACATTCCTCCGGGGCCAACGTCCTGACTTTC.